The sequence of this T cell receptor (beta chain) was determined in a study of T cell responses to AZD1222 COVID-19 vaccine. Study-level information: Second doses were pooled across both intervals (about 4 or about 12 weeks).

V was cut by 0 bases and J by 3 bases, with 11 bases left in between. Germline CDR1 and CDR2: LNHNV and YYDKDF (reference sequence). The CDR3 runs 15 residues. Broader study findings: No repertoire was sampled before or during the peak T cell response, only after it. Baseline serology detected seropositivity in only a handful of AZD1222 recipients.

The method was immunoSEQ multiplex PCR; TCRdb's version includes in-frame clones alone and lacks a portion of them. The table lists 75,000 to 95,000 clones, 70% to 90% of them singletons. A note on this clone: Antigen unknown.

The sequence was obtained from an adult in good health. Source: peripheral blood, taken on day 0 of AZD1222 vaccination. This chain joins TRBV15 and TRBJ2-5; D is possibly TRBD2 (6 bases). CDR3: CATSRDDGGEETQYF. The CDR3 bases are TGTGCCACCAGCAGAGATGATGGCGGGGAAGAGACCCAGTACTTC. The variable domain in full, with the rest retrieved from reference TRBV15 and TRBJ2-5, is DAMVIQNPRYQVTQFGKPVTLSCSQTLNHNVMYWYQQKSSQAPKLLFHYYDKDFNNEADTPDNFQSRRPNTSFCFLDIRSPGLGDTAMYLCATSRDDGGEETQYFGPGTRLLVL.